Described below is a single T cell receptor (beta chain) sequence and its context. Study donors comprised healthy, HIV-negative adults devoid of recent acute infection or vaccination. This entry is derived from a study of shared clonotypes between healthy human individuals. Study in general: Ranging from 18 to 49 in age, donors were a couple of women and three men.

In the authors' methods: From ImmunoSEQ came sequences covering only the junction and carrying no quality scores, so filtering differed. Profiling relied on immunoSEQ multiplex PCR, and the TCRdb table lists in-frame clones only, not all of them. V and J calls plus clone size are reproduced from that table; the DNA served to infer D and trimming. The sample lists some 550,000 clones, almost 97% occurring once. Germline V CDR1 and CDR2: SGHDT, YYEEEE. Trimming cost V 3 bases and J 4 bases; bases outside gene matches: 7. The CDR3 has 16 residues. Sequenced sample: naive CD4+ T cells sorted from blood. The subset: CD45RA+ positively selected. This TCR came from a woman aged 25-40 years in good health. The chain has TRBV5-6 and TRBJ1-3; 10 bases align to TRBD1. DNA of the CDR3: TGTGCCAGCAGCTGGACAGGGGGAAAGGCGGGAAACACCATATATTTT. Protein sequence: CASSWTGGKAGNTIYF. Using reference TRBV5-6 and TRBJ1-3 for the parts outside the CDR3, the full variable domain is DAGVTQSPTHLIKTRGQQVTLRCSPKSGHDTVSWYQQALGQGPQFIFQYYEEEERQRGNFPDRFSGHQFPNYSSELNVNALLLGDSALYLCASSWTGGKAGNTIYFGEGSWLTVV.